This T cell receptor (beta chain) was obtained from a study of shared clonotypes between healthy human individuals. The assay was immunoSEQ multiplex PCR, and TCRdb's table has in-frame clones only and misses some. This table holds 850,000 to 1,200,000 clones, 65% to 80% found once. Points from the study as a whole: In contrast to clonotypes shared by all four donors, non-shared clonotypes had lower generation probabilities. For naive CD4 cells, roughly 5.5% of clonotypes were shared across a handful of donors.

The CDR3 length is 14 residues. Germline CDR1 SGHNT, CDR2 YYREEE (reference sequence). The V and J ends lost 5 bases and 2 bases, in that order; junction bases with no gene match: 6. On this clone itself: Its specificity is unknown.

The receptor was derived from a man younger than 35 in good health. The sample comprised memory CD4+ T cells sorted from blood. Subset meaning: CD45RA-negative fraction. The V gene is TRBV5-4, the J gene TRBJ2-7, with 8 bases fitting TRBD2. CDR3: CASSTAGETYEQYF. CDR3 bases: TGTGCCAGCAGTACAGCGGGGGAGACCTACGAGCAGTACTTC.